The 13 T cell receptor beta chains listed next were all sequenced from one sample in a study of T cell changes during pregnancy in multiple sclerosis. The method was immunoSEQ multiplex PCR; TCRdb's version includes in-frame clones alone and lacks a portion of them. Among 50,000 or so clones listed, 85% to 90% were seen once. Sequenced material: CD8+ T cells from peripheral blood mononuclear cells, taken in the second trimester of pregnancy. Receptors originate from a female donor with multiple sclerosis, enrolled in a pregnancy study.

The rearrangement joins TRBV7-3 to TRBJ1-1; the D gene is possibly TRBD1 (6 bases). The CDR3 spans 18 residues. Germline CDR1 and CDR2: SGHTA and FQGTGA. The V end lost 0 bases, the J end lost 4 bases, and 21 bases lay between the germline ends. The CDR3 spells CASSLTSQGPIESTEAFF. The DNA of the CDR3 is TGTGCCAGCAGCTTAACAAGTCAGGGGCCGATAGAGAGCACTGAAGCTTTCTTT.

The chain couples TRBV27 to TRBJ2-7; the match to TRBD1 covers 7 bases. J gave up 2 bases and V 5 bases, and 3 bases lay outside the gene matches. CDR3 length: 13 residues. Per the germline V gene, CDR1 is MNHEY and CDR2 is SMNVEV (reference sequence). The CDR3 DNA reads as TGTGCCAGCAGTCACAGGGGCCCCTACGAGCAGTACTTC. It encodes CASSHRGPYEQYF.

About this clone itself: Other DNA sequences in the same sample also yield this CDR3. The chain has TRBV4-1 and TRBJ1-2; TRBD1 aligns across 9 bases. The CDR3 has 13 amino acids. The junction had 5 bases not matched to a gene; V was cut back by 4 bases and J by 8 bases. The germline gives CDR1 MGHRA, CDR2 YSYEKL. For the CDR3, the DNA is TGCGCCAGCAGCCTACAGGGGGCGGAGGGCTACACCTTC. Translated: CASSLQGAEGYTF.

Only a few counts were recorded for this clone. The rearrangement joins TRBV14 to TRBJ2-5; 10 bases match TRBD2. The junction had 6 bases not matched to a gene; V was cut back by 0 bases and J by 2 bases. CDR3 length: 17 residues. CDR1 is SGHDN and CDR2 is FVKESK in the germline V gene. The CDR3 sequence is CASSQEKLAGGQETQYF. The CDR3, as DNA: TGTGCCAGCAGCCAAGAGAAGTTAGCGGGGGGTCAAGAGACCCAGTACTTC. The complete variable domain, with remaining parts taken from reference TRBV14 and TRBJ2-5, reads EAGVTQFPSHSVIEKGQTVTLRCDPISGHDNLYWYRRVMGKEIKFLLHFVKESKQDESGMPNNRFLAERTGGTYSTLKVQPAELEDSGVYFCASSQEKLAGGQETQYFGPGTRLLVL.

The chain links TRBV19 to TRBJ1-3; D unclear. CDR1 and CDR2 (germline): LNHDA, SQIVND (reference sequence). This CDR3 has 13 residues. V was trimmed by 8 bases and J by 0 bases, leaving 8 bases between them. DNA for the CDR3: TGTGCCAGTGAGGGAGGCTCTGGAAACACCATATATTTT. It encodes CASEGGSGNTIYF. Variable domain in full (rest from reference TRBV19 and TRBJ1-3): DGGITQSPKYLFRKEGQNVTLSCEQNLNHDAMYWYRQDPGQGLRLIYYSQIVNDFQKGDIAEGYSVSREKKESFPLTVTSAQKNPTAFYLCASEGGSGNTIYFGEGSWLTVV.

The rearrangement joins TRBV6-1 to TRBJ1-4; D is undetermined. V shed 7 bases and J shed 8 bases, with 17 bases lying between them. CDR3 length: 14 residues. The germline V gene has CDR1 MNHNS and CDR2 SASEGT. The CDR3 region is CASKPPGVGEKLFF. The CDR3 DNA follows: TGTGCCAGCAAACCCCCCGGGGTTGGGGAAAAACTGTTTTTT.

For the CDR3, the DNA is TGTGCCAGCAGTTTAGGACAGGGGGAAGAGACCCAGTACTTC. It translates to CASSLGQGEETQYF. The chain has TRBV27 and TRBJ2-5, with 10 bases identical to TRBD1. From germline, CDR1 is MNHEY and CDR2 SMNVEV (reference sequence). This CDR3 contains 14 residues. J lost 3 bases, V lost 2 bases, and 0 bases had no gene match.

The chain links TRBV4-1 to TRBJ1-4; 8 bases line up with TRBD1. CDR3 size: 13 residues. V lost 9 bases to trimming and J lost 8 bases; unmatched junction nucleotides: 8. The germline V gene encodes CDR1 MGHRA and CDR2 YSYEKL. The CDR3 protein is CASKTGENEKLFF. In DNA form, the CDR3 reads TGCGCCAGTAAGACAGGGGAAAACGAAAAACTGTTTTTT.

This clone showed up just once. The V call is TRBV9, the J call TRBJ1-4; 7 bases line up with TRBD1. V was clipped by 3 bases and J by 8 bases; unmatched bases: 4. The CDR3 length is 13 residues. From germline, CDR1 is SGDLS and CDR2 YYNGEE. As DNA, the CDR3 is TGTGCCAGCAGCGCCAGGGGGAGGGAAAAACTGTTTTTT. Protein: CASSARGREKLFF. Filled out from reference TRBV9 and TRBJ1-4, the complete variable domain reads DSGVTQTPKHLITATGQRVTLRCSPRSGDLSVYWYQQSLDQGLQFLIQYYNGEERAKGNILERFSAQQFPDLHSELNLSSLELGDSALYFCASSARGREKLFFGSGTQLSVL.

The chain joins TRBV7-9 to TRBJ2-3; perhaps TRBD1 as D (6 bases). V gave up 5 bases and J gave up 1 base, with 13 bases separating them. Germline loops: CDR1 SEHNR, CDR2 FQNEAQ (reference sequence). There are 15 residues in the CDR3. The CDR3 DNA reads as TGTGCCAGCAGCCTTAAACAGGGCCGCACAGATACGCAGTATTTT. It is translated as CASSLKQGRTDTQYF.

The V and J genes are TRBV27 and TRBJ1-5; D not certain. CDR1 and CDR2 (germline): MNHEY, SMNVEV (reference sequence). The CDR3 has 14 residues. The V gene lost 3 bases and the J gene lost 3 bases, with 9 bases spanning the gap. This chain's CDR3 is CASSFGRDNQPQHF. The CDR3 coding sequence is TGTGCCAGCAGTTTCGGACGGGACAATCAGCCCCAGCATTTT.

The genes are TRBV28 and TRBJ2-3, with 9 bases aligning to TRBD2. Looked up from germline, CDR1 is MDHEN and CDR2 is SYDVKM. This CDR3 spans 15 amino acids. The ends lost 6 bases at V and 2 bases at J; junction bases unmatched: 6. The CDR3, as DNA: TGTGCCAGCAGCGATGTAGCGGGGGCCACAGATACGCAGTATTTT. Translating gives CASSDVAGATDTQYF.

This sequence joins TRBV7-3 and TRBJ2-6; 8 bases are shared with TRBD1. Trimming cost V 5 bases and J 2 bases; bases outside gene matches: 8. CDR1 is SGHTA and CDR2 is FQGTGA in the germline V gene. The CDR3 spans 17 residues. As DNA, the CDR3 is TGTGCCAGCAGCCCCCTTTGGACAGGGCCTGGGGCCAACGTCCTGACTTTC. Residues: CASSPLWTGPGANVLTF. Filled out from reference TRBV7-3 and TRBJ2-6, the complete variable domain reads GAGVSQTPSNKVTEKGKYVELRCDPISGHTALYWYRQSLGQGPEFLIYFQGTGAADDSGLPNDRFFAVRPEGSVSTLKIQRTERGDSAVYLCASSPLWTGPGANVLTFGAGSRLTVL.